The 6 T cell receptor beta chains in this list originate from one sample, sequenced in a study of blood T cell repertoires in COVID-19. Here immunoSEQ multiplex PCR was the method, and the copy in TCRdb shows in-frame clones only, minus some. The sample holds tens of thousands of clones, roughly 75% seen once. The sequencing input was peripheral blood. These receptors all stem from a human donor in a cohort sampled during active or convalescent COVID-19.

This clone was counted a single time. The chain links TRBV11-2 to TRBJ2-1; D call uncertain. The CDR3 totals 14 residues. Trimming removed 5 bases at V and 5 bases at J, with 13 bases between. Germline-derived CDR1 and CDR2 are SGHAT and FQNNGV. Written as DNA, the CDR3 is TGTGCCAGCAGCCCCCCGGTTGGTGACAATGAGCAGTTCTTC. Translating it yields CASSPPVGDNEQFF.

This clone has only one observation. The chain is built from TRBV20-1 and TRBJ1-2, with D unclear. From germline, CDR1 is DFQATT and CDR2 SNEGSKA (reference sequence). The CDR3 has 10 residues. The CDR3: CSATLNRYTF. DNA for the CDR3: TGCAGCGCCACCCTTAATAGATACACCTTC.

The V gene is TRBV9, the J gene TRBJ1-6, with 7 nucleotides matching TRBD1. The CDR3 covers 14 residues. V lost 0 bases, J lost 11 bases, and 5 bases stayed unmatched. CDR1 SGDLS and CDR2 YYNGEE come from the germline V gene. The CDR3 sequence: CASSVGGGGPPLHF. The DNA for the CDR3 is TGTGCCAGCAGCGTAGGAGGGGGCGGCCCACCCCTCCACTTT.

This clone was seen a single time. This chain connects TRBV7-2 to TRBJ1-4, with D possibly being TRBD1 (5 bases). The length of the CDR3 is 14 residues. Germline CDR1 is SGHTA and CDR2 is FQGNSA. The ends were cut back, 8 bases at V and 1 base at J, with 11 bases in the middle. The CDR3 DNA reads TGTGCCAGCCAAGTGGGGGGAACTAATGAAAAACTGTTTTTT. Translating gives CASQVGGTNEKLFF. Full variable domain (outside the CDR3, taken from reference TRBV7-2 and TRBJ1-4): GAGVSQSPSNKVTEKGKDVELRCDPISGHTALYWYRQSLGQGLEFLIYFQGNSAPDKSGLPSDRFSAERTGGSVSTLTIQRTQQEDSAVYLCASQVGGTNEKLFFGSGTQLSVL.

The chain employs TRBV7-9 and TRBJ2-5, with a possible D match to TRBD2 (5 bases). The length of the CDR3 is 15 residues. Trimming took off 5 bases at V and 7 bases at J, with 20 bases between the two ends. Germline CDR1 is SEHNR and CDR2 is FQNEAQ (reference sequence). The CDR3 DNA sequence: TGTGCCAGCAGCCTCGGCGGATTAGCGTCCGGGACCCAGTACTTC. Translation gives CASSLGGLASGTQYF.

This CDR3 is CASSLASTLSRTEAFF. The CDR3 DNA reads TGCGCCAGCAGCCTCGCCTCGACTTTGAGTCGTACTGAAGCTTTCTTT. The chain uses TRBV4-3 and TRBJ1-1, with unresolved D. With 4 bases removed from V and 5 bases from J, the gap between germline ends came to 20 bases. The CDR3 loop spans 16 amino acids. CDR1 and CDR2 (germline): LGHNA, YSLEER.